Presented here are 17 T cell receptor beta chains from one specimen sequenced in a study of T cell responses to AZD1222 COVID-19 vaccine. Clones were sequenced by immunoSEQ multiplex PCR, and TCRdb holds only the in-frame ones, with some missing. The sample shows fewer than 150,000 clones, more than 85% of them seen only once. Sequencing used peripheral blood, obtained on day 0 of AZD1222 vaccination. These receptors all come from an adult in good health.

The chain links TRBV19 to TRBJ2-6; the match to TRBD1 covers 11 bases. CDR1 is LNHDA, CDR2 SQIVND, per germline (reference sequence). The CDR3 has 19 residues. V lost 5 bases to trimming and J lost 2 bases; unmatched junction nucleotides: 11. The CDR3 DNA is TGTGCCAGTAGTGCCGACACGGACAGGGGGCCAGCTGGGGCCAACGTCCTGACTTTC. This gives the protein CASSADTDRGPAGANVLTF.

This clone was counted only a few times. V gene TRBV3-1 (or the pseudogene TRBV3-2) combines with J gene TRBJ2-5; 8 bases agree with TRBD1. Germline CDR1 and CDR2: LGHDT and YNNKEL (reference sequence). V gave up 9 bases and J gave up 4 bases; unmatched junction bases: 10. This CDR3 is built from 14 residues. CDR3 residues: CARMTRGRAETQYF. In DNA form, the CDR3 reads TGTGCCAGGATGACCAGGGGGCGAGCAGAGACCCAGTACTTC.

The rearrangement joins TRBV7-9 to TRBJ1-6; no reliable D call. The CDR3 consists of 14 residues. Germline V lookup: CDR1 SEHNR, CDR2 FQNEAQ (reference sequence). Deletions cut 5 bases from V and 2 bases from J, with 7 bases between. The DNA for the CDR3 is TGTGCCAGCAGCGGGGTCCCCTATAATTCACCCCTCCACTTT. It encodes CASSGVPYNSPLHF.

The V gene is TRBV7-2, the J gene TRBJ2-1; TRBD1 matches 8 bases. This CDR3 contains 15 residues. CDR1 and CDR2 (germline): SGHTA, FQGNSA. V lost 4 bases, J lost 10 bases, and 12 bases stayed unmatched. The CDR3 DNA reads as TGTGCCAGCAGCTACCGGACAGGGAAGACCCTCGAGCAGTTCTTC. Translated: CASSYRTGKTLEQFF. Combining the CDR3 with reference TRBV7-2 and TRBJ2-1 gives the whole variable domain GAGVSQSPSNKVTEKGKDVELRCDPISGHTALYWYRQSLGQGLEFLIYFQGNSAPDKSGLPSDRFSAERTGGSVSTLTIQRTQQEDSAVYLCASSYRTGKTLEQFFGPGTRLTVL.

This chain connects TRBV7-3 to TRBJ2-3; TRBD2 might be the D (6 bases). CDR3 length equals 15 residues. The V gene's germline CDR1 is SGHTA and CDR2 FQGTGA. V was shortened by 2 bases and J by 6 bases, with 15 bases between the two germline ends. The chain's CDR3 is CASSLGTSSRDTQYF. The CDR3 DNA reads as TGTGCCAGCAGCTTAGGGACTTCCTCCAGGGATACGCAGTATTTT.

The rearrangement joins TRBV7-3 to TRBJ2-1, with D unresolved. CDR1 SGHTA and CDR2 FQGTGA come from the germline V gene. V lost 4 bases and J 0 bases, leaving 13 bases between the germline ends. The CDR3 has 16 residues. Here the CDR3 reads CASSSQIRSSYNEQFF. The CDR3 DNA reads as TGTGCCAGCAGCTCCCAAATAAGAAGCTCCTACAATGAGCAGTTCTTC.

In its sample, this clone was seen once. V is TRBV18 and J is TRBJ2-3; 10 nucleotides align to TRBD2. Germline lookup yields CDR1 KGHSH and CDR2 LQKENI. V trimming: 3 bases; J trimming: 5 bases; junction bases outside the gene matches: 8. This CDR3 has 16 amino acids. The CDR3, as DNA: TGTGCCAGCTCACCCTCCAGCGGGGGGGTAGGAGATACGCAGTATTTT. Encoded protein: CASSPSSGGVGDTQYF.

The V gene is TRBV30, the J gene TRBJ2-3, with D hard to call. The V gene's germline CDR1 is GTSNPN and CDR2 SVGIG (reference sequence). The CDR3 contains 11 residues. Trimming removed 5 bases at V and 6 bases at J, with 9 bases between. The CDR3 sequence is CAWLDLDTQYF. For the CDR3, the DNA is TGTGCCTGGCTCGATCTGGATACGCAGTATTTT.

This rearrangement joins TRBV27 to TRBJ2-7; TRBD2 matches at 10 bases. The germline gives CDR1 MNHEY, CDR2 SMNVEV (reference sequence). V gave up 4 bases and J gave up 2 bases; unmatched junction bases: 8. This CDR3 has 16 amino acids. The CDR3 is CASSSLAGVPPYEQYF. In DNA, the CDR3 is TGTGCCAGCAGTTCGCTAGCGGGGGTTCCCCCCTACGAGCAGTACTTC.

This rearrangement joins TRBV10-3 to TRBJ1-5; D gene uncertain. The CDR3 totals 14 residues. V lost 0 bases and J 7 bases, leaving 10 bases between the germline ends. Germline values: CDR1 ENHRY, CDR2 SYGVKD. CDR3 sequence reads: CAISESNRGQPQHF. CDR3 bases: TGTGCCATCAGTGAGTCGAATCGCGGGCAGCCCCAGCATTTT.

The genes are TRBV7-9 and TRBJ2-1; D is perhaps TRBD1 or TRBD2 (6 bases each). Germline CDR1 is SEHNR and CDR2 is FQNEAQ (reference sequence). There are 14 residues in the CDR3. Trimming removed 3 bases from V and 8 bases from J, with 14 bases in between. In DNA, the CDR3 is TGTGCCAGCAGCTTCGGGGGCGCATGGGATGAGCAGTTCTTC. This translates into CASSFGGAWDEQFF.

The chain carries TRBV5-5 and TRBJ1-1, with D possibly being TRBD1 (6 bases). This CDR3 is built from 12 residues. V lost 2 bases, J lost 10 bases, and 12 bases lay in between. Per germline, CDR1 SGHKS and CDR2 YYEKEE (reference sequence). The CDR3 DNA is TGTGCCAGCAGCTTTCAGGGGCAAGTAGCTTTCTTT. Residues: CASSFQGQVAFF.

The chain links TRBV14 to TRBJ2-5; D is ambiguous. The germline V gene encodes CDR1 SGHDN and CDR2 FVKESK. Trimming stripped 2 bases from V and 1 base from J, with 11 bases between. There are 15 residues in the CDR3. CDR3 in amino acids: CASSQLRSFQETQYF. DNA of the CDR3: TGTGCCAGCAGCCAACTTAGGTCATTCCAAGAGACCCAGTACTTC.

The CDR3 DNA sequence: TGCGCCAGCAGCTTGGGGGGAAATAGCAATCAGCCCCAGCATTTT. Amino acids: CASSLGGNSNQPQHF. This chain connects TRBV5-1 to TRBJ1-5, with D hard to call. The CDR3 covers 15 residues. V lost 0 bases and J 0 bases, leaving 7 bases between the germline ends. Germline V lookup: CDR1 SGHRS, CDR2 YFSETQ.

The rearrangement joins TRBV10-1 to TRBJ2-2; 10 nucleotides match TRBD1. Per the germline V gene, CDR1 is WNHNN and CDR2 is SYGVQD (reference sequence). This CDR3 comprises 18 residues. The CDR3 nucleotides are TGCTCCGGGGATGACGGGACAGGGGACCCCTCGAACACCGGGGAGCTGTTTTTT. This codes for CSGDDGTGDPSNTGELFF.

The chain has TRBV7-9 and TRBJ2-5; no clear D gene. The germline V gene has CDR1 SEHNR and CDR2 FQNEAQ (reference sequence). CDR3 size: 15 residues. V was cut by 1 base and J by 5 bases, with 14 bases left in between. The CDR3 region is CASSLVGGSGETQYF. DNA for the CDR3: TGTGCCAGCAGCTTAGTTGGTGGGTCGGGCGAGACCCAGTACTTC.

The table lists this clone with a count of one. This chain joins TRBV9 and TRBJ2-1; the match to TRBD2 covers 9 bases. This CDR3 has 15 residues. Germline CDR1 reads SGDLS; CDR2 reads YYNGEE. V shed 2 bases and J 4 bases; nucleotides not matched to a gene: 4. CDR3 DNA: TGTGCCAGCAGCGTGGTAGCGGGAGTGTACAATGAGCAGTTCTTC. Amino acid sequence: CASSVVAGVYNEQFF.